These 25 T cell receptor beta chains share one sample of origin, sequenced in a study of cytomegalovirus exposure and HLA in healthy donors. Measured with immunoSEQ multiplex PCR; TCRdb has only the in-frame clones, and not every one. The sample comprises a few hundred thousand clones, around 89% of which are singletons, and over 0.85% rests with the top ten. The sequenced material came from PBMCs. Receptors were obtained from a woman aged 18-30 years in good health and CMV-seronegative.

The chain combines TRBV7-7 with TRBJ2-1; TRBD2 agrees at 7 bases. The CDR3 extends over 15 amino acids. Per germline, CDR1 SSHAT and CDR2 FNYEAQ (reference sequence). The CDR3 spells CAKTTTSPTNNEQFF. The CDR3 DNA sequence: TGTGCTAAAACCACGACTAGCCCTACGAACAATGAGCAGTTCTTC.

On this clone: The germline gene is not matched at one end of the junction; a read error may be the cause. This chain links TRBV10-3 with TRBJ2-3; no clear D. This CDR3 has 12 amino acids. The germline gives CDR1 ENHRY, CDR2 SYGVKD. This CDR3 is CAISEGTDTQYF. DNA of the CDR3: TGTGCCATCAGTGAGGGCACGGATACGCAGTATTTT.

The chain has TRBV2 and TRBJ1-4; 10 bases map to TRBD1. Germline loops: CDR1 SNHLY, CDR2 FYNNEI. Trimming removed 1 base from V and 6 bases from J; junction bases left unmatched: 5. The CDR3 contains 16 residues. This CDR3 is CASSEGVGQGYEKLFF. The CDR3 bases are TGTGCCAGCAGTGAAGGTGTGGGACAGGGGTATGAAAAACTGTTTTTT.

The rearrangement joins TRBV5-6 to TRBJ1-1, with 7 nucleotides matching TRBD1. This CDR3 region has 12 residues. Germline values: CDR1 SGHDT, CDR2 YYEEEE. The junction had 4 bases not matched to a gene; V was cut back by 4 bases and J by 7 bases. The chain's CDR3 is CASSARDSEAFF. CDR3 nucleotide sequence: TGTGCCAGCAGCGCCCGGGACAGTGAAGCTTTCTTT.

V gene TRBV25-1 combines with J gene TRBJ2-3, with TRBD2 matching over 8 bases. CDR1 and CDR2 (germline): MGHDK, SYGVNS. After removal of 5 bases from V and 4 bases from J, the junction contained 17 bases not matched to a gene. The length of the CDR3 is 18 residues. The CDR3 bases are TGTGCCAGCAGTCCGCTCGGGAGGGGCGGGAGTGGGGCAGATACGCAGTATTTT. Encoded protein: CASSPLGRGGSGADTQYF.

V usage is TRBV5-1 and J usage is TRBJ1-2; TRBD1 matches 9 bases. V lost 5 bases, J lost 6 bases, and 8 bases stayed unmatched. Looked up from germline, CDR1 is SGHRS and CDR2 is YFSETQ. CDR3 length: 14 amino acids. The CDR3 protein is CASSQDRGYDGYTF. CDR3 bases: TGCGCCAGCAGTCAGGACAGGGGATATGATGGCTACACCTTC.

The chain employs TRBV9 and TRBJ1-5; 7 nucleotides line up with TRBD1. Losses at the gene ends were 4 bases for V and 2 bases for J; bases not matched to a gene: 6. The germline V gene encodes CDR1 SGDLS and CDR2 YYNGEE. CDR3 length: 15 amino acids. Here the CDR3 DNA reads TGTGCCAGCAGCCCCGGGACAGCCCGCAATCAGCCCCAGCATTTT. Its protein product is CASSPGTARNQPQHF.

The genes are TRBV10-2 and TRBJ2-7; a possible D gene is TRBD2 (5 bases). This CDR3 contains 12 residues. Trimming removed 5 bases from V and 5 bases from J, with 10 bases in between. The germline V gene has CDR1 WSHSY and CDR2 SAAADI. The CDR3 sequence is CASSRVGNEQYF. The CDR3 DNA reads TGCGCCAGCAGTCGAGTCGGGAACGAGCAGTACTTC.

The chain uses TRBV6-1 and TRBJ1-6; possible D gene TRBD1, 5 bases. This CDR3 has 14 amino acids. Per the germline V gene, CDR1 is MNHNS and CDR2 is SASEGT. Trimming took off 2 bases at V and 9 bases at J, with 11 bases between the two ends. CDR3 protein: CASSESGFSSPLHF. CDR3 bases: TGTGCCAGCAGTGAATCAGGGTTCAGTTCACCCCTCCACTTT.

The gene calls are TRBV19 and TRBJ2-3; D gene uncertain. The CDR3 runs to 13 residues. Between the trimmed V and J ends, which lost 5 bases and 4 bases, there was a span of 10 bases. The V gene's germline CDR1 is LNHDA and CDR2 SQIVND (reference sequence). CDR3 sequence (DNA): TGTGCCAGTAGTCCTGGGCCCGCAGATACGCAGTATTTT. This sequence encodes CASSPGPADTQYF.

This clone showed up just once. The CDR3 spells CASSLGQGENEKLFF. The CDR3 DNA reads TGCGCCAGCAGCTTGGGGCAGGGCGAGAATGAAAAACTGTTTTTT. The V and J genes are TRBV5-1 and TRBJ1-4, with D possibly being TRBD1 (5 bases). Trimming left V 0 bases short and J 5 bases short, with 11 bases between. Germline assignment: CDR1 SGHRS and CDR2 YFSETQ. This CDR3 has 15 residues.

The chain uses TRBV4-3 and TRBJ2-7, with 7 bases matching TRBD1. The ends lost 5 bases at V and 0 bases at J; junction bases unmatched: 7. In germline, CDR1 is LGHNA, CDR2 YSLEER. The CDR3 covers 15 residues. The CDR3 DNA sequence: TGCGCCAGCAGCGCGTACAGGGACAGCTCCTACGAGCAGTACTTC. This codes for CASSAYRDSSYEQYF.

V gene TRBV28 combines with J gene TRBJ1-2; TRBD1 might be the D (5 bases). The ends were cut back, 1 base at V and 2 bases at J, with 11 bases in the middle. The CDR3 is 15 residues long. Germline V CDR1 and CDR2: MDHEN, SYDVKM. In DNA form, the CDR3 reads TGTGCCAGCAGTTTATCAGGGCTTGGAAACTATGGCTACACCTTC. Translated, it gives CASSLSGLGNYGYTF.

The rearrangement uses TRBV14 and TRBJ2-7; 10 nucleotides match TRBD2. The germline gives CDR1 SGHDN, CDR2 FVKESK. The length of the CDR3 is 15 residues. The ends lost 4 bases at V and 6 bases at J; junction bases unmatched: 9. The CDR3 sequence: CASSPSSGRKGEQYF. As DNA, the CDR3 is TGTGCCAGCAGCCCTTCTAGCGGGAGAAAGGGCGAGCAGTACTTC.

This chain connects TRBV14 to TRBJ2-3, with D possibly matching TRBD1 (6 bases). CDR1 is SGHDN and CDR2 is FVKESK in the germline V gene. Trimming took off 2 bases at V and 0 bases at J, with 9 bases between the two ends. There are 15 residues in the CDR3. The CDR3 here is CASSQNRASTDTQYF. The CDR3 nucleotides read TGTGCCAGCAGCCAAAACAGGGCTAGCACAGATACGCAGTATTTT. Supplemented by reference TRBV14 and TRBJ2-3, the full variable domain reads EAGVTQFPSHSVIEKGQTVTLRCDPISGHDNLYWYRRVMGKEIKFLLHFVKESKQDESGMPNNRFLAERTGGTYSTLKVQPAELEDSGVYFCASSQNRASTDTQYFGPGTRLTVL.

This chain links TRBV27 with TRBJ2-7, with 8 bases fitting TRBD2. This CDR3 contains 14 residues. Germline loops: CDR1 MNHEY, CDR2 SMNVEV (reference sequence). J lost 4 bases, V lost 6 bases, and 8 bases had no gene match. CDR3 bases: TGTGCCAGCAGCCCGGGGGGGACTCTGTACGAGCAGTACTTC. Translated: CASSPGGTLYEQYF.

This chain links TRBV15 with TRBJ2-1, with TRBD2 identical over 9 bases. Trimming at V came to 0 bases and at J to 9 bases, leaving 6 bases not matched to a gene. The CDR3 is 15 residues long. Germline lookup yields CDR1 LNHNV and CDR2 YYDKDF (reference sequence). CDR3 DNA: TGTGCCACCAGCAGAGAGCCGACTAGCGGCTTTGAGCAGTTCTTC. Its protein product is CATSREPTSGFEQFF.

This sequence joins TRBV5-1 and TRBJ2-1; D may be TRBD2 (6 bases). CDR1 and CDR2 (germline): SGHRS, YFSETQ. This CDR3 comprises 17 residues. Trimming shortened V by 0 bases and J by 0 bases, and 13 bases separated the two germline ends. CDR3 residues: CASSLEGSGYSYNEQFF. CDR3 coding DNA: TGCGCCAGCAGCTTGGAGGGTAGCGGCTACTCCTACAATGAGCAGTTCTTC.

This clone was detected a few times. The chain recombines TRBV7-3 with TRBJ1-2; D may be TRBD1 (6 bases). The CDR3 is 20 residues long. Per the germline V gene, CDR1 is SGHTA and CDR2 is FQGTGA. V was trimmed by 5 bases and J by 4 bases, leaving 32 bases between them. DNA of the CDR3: TGTGCCAGCAGCCAAACCCATACCGGGCTCCCACTCCTAGGGGGCTATGGCTACACCTTC. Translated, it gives CASSQTHTGLPLLGGYGYTF.

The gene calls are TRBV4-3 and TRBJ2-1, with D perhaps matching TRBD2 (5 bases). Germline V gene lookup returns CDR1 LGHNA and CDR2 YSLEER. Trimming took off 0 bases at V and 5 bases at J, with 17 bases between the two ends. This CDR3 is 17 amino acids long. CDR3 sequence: CASSQDVSEAAHNEQFF. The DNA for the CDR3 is TGCGCCAGCAGCCAAGATGTGTCGGAGGCCGCACACAATGAGCAGTTCTTC.

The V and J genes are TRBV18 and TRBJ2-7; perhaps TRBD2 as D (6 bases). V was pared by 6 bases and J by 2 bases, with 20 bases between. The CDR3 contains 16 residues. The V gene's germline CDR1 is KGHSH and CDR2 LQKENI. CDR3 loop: CASSSIGGGSPYEQYF. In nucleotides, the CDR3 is TGTGCCAGCTCCTCGATCGGGGGAGGTTCCCCCTACGAGCAGTACTTC. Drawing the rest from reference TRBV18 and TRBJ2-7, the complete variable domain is NAGVMQNPRHLVRRRGQEARLRCSPMKGHSHVYWYRQLPEEGLKFMVYLQKENIIDESGMPKERFSAEFPKEGPSILRIQQVVRGDSAAYFCASSSIGGGSPYEQYFGPGTRLTVT.

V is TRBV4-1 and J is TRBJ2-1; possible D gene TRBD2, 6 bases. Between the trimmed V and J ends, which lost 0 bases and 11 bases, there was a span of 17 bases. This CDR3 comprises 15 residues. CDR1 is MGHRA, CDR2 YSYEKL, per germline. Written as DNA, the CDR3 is TGCGCCAGCAGCCAAGATCACGGGACTCCCCACAAGCAGTTCTTC. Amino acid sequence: CASSQDHGTPHKQFF.

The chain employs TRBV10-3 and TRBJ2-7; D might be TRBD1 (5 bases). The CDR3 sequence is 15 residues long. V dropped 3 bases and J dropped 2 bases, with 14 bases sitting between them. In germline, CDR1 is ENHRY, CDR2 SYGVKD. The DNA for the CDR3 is TGTGCCATCAGTGACAGGGAAACTCAACCCTACGAGCAGTACTTC. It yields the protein CAISDRETQPYEQYF.

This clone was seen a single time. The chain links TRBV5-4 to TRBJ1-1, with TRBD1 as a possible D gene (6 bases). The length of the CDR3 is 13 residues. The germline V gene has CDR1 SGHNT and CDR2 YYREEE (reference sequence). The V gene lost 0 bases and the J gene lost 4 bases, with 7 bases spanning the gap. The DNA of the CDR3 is TGTGCCAGCAGCTTGGTGGACAGCACTGAAGCTTTCTTT. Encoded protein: CASSLVDSTEAFF.

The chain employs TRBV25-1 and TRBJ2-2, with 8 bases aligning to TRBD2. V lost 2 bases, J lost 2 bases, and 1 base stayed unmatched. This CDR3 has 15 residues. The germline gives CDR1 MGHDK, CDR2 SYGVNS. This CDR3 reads CASSELAGNTGELFF. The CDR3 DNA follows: TGTGCCAGCAGTGAACTAGCGGGTAACACCGGGGAGCTGTTTTTT. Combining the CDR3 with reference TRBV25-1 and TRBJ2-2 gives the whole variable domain EADIYQTPRYLVIGTGKKITLECSQTMGHDKMYWYQQDPGMELHLIHYSYGVNSTEKGDLSSESTVSRIRTEHFPLTLESARPSHTSQYLCASSELAGNTGELFFGEGSRLTVL.